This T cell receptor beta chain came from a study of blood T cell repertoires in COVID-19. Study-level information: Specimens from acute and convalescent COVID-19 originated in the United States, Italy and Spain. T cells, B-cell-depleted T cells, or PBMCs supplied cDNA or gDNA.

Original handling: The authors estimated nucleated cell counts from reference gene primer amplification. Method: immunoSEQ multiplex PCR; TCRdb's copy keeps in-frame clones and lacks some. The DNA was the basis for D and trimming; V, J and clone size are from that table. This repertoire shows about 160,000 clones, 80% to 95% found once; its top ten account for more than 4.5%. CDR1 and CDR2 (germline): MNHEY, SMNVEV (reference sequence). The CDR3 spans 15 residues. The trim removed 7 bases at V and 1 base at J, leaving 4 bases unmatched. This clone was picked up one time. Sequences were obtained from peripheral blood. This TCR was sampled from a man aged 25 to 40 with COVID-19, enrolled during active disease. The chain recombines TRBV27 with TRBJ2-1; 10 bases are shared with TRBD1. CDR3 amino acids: CASIRDRGSYNEQFF. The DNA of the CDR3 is TGTGCCAGCATCCGGGACAGGGGATCCTACAATGAGCAGTTCTTC.